The clone carrying this TCR beta chain was detected a few times. Its specificity is not known. TCRdb independently ran MiXCR on the 5' RACE reads; one entry per CDR3 protein. The sample holds some 500,000 distinct CDR3 sequences, 13% seen once. The entry originates in a study of T cells after yellow fever vaccination. The CDR3 totals 15 residues. Per germline, CDR1 SQVTM and CDR2 ANQGSEA. The V end was cut by 4 bases, the J end by 5 bases, with 20 bases between. Study observations and caveats: Reappearing after the booster were most of the clones from primary vaccination (96% CD4, approximately 85% CD8). Contamination of FACS-sorted repertoires by abundant clonotypes from the bulk population could occur.

This chain connects TRBV29-1 to TRBJ2-5; D might be TRBD1 (6 bases). This TCR was sampled from a man aged 25-45 years who received the YFV17D yellow fever vaccine. Specimen: PBMCs, collected on the day of the yellow fever booster vaccination. CDR3 loop: CSVGPVQGPGETQYF. The CDR3 region has the DNA TGCAGCGTTGGTCCCGTACAGGGACCGGGGGAGACCCAGTACTTC.